This TCR beta chain emerged from a study of T cell changes during pregnancy in multiple sclerosis. Measured with immunoSEQ multiplex PCR; TCRdb has only the in-frame clones, and not every one. The sample carries about 79,000 clones, 90% to 95% recorded once. CDR3 length: 18 residues. Germline V gene lookup returns CDR1 MNHNS and CDR2 SASEGT. V was pared by 2 bases and J by 0 bases, with 14 bases between. The specimen comprised CD4+ T cells from peripheral blood mononuclear cells, sampled in the second trimester of pregnancy. The chain employs TRBV6-1 and TRBJ2-6, with D uncertain. The clonotype comes from a female donor with multiple sclerosis, enrolled in a pregnancy study. The CDR3 sequence: CASSETFPGFSGANVLTF. The CDR3 DNA is TGTGCCAGCAGTGAAACCTTCCCAGGATTCTCTGGGGCCAACGTCCTGACTTTC.